This note documents a single T cell receptor beta chain sequence. In the original processing: Researchers report that nucleated cell counts were estimated from reference gene primer amplification. Sequencing was performed with immunoSEQ multiplex PCR; in TCRdb, only in-frame clones are kept and a portion is missing. The V and J calls and clone size were taken over from that table, and D and trimming were inferred from the DNA. The sample contains roughly 60,000 clones, over 75% of which appear only once. The sample comes from a study of blood T cell repertoires in COVID-19. Overall study: PBMCs, B-cell-depleted T cells, or T cells provided the cDNA or gDNA that made up the material.

The germline V gene has CDR1 MDHEN and CDR2 SYDVKM. This CDR3 is built from 13 residues. Trimming took 4 bases from V and 7 from J, leaving 11 bases between them. The sequenced sample was peripheral blood. This rearrangement joins TRBV28 to TRBJ1-5, with D hard to call. This receptor was obtained from a woman aged 80 or over with active COVID-19. CDR3 amino acids: CASSWYIGQPQHF. The CDR3 region has the DNA TGTGCCAGCAGTTGGTATATCGGGCAGCCCCAGCATTTT.